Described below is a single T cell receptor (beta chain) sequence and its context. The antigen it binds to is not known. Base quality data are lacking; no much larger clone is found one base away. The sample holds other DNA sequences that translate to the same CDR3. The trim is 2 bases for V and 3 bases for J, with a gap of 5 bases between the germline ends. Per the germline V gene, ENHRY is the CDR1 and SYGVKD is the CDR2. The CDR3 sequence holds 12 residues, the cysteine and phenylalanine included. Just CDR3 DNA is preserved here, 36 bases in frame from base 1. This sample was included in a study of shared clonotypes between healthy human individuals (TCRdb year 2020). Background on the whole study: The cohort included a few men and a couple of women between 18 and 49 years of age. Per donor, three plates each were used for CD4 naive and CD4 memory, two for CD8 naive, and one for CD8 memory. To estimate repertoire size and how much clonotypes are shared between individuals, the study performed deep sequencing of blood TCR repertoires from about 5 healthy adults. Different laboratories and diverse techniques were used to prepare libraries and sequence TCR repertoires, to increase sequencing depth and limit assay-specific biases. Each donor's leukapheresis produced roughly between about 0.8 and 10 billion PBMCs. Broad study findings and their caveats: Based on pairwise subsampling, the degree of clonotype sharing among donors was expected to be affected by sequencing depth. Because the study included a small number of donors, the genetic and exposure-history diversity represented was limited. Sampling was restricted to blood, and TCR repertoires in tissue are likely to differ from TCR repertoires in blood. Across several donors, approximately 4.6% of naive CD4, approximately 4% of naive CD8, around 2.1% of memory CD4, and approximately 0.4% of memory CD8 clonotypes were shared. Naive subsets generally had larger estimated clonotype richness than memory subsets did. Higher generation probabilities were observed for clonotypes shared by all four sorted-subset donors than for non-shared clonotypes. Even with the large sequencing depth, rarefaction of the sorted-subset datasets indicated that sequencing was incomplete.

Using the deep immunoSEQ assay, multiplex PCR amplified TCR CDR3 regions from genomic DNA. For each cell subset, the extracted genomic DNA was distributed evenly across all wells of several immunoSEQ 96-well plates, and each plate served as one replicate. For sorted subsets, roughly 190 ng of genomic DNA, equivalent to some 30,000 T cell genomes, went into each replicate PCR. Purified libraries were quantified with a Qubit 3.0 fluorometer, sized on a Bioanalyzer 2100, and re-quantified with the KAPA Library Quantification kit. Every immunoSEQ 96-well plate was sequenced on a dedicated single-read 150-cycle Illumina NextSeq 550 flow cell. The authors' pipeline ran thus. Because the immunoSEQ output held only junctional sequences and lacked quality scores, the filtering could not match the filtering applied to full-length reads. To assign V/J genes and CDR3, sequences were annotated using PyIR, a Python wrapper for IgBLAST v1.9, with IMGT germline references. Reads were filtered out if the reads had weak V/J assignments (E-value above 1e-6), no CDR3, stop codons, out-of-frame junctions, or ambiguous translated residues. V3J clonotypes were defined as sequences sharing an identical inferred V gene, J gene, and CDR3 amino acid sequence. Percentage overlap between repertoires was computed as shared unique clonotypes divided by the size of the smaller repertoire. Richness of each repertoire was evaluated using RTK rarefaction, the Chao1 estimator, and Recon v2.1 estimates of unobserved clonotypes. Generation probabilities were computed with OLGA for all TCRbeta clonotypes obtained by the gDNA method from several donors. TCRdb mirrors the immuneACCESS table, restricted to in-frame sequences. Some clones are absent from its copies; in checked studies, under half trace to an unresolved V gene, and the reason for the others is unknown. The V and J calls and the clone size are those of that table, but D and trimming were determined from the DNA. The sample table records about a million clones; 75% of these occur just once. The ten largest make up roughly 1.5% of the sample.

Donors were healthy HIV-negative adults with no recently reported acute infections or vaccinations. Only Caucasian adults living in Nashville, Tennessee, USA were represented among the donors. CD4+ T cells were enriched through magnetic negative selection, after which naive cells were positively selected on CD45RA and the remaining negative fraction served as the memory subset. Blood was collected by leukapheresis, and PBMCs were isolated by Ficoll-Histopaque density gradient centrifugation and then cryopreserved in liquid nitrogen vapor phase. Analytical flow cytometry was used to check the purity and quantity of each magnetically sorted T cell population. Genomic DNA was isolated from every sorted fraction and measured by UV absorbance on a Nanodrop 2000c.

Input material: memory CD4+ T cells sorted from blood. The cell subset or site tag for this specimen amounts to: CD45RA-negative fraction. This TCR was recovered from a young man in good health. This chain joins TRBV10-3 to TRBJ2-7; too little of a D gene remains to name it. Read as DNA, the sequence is TGTGCCATCAGTGAGCAAGGCTACGAGCAGTACTTC. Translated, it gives CAISEQGYEQYF.